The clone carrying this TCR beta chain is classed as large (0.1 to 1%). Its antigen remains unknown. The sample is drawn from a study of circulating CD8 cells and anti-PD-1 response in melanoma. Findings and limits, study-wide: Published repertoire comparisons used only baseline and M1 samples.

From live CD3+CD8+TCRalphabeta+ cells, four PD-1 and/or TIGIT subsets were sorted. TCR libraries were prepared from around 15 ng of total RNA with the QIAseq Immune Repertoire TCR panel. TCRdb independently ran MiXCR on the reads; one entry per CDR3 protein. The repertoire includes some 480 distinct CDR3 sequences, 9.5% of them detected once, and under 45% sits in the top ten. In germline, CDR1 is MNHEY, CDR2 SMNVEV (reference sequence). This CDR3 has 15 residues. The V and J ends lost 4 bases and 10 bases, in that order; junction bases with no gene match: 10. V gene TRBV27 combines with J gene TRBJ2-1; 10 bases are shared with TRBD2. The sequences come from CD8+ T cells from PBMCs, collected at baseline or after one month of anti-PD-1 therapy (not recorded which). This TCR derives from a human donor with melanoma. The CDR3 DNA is TGTGCCAGCAGTTCTCTAGCGGGAGTAGGGCCAGAGCAGTTCTTC. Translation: CASSSLAGVGPEQFF.